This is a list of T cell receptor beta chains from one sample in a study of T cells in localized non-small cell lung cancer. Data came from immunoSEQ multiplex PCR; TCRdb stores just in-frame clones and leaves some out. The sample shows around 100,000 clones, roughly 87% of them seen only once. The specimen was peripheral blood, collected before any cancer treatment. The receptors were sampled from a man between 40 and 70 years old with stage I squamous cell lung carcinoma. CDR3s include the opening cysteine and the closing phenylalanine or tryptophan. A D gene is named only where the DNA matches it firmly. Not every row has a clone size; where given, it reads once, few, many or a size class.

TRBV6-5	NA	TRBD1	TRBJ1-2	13	TGTGCCAGCTTAGACCGGGACAGGGGTGGCTACACCTTC	CASLDRDRGGYTF
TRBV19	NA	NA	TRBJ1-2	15	TGTGCCAGTAACCTCAGACAGGTTGGAAGCTATGGCTACACCTTC	CASNLRQVGSYGYTF
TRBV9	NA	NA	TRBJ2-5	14	TGTGCCAGCAGCGTAGCTCCGGGTCAAGAGACCCAGTACTTC	CASSVAPGQETQYF
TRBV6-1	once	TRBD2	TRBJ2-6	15	TGTGCCAGCACCAGTGGGGGGGCTGGGGCCAACGTCCTGACTTTC	CASTSGGAGANVLTF
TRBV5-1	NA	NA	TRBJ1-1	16	TGCGCCAGCAGCCCTCGCGCGGACAGTAGGAACACTGAAGCTTTCTTT	CASSPRADSRNTEAFF
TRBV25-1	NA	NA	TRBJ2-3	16	TGTGCCAGCAGTGAGCTCGGCCGAACTAGCACAGATACGCAGTATTTT	CASSELGRTSTDTQYF
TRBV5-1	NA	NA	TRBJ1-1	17	TGCGCCAGCAGCTTTTCTGCGTCCGCGCGCGGGGGCACTGAAGCTTTCTTT	CASSFSASARGGTEAFF
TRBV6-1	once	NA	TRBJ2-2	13	TGTGCCAGCAAGACAGCTAACACCGGGGAGCTGTTTTTT	CASKTANTGELFF
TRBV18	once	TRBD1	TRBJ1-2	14	TGTGCCAGCTCACCCTCGACAGGGAACTATGGCTACACCTTC	CASSPSTGNYGYTF
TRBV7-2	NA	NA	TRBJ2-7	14	TGTGCCAGCAGCTTCGGAGGCAGGGGATCCGAGCAGTACTTC	CASSFGGRGSEQYF
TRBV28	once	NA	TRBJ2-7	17	TGTGCCAGCAGTCCGATCATACGACCGACGGGCTCCTACGAGCAGTACTTC	CASSPIIRPTGSYEQYF
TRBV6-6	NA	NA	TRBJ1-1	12	TGTGCCAGCAGTTTTGGGAACACTGAAGCTTTCTTT	CASSFGNTEAFF
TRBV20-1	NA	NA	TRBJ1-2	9	TGCAGTGCTTCAACTGGCTACACCTTC	CSASTGYTF